This T cell receptor (beta chain) was identified in a study of metastatic and nonmetastatic thyroid tumors. Via MiXCR, TCRdb re-called the PCR reads. Among some 38,000 clones, around half were seen once, and the ten largest hold roughly 24%. Ahead of thyroid surgery, no patient had received treatment of any kind. CDR3 size: 15 residues. V was pared by 0 bases and J by 1 base, with 10 bases between. The germline V gene encodes CDR1 SGHAT and CDR2 FQNNGV. Sample: tumor tissue. This TCR came from a male donor with papillary thyroid cancer or a benign thyroid nodule (not recorded which). Some clones in this sample may be carry-over from other donors' samples. The chain carries TRBV11-2 and TRBJ2-7; D not certain. The CDR3 nucleotides read TGTGCCAGCAGCTTAGATCTGGGCAGGTCCTACGAGCAGTACTTC. This encodes CASSLDLGRSYEQYF.